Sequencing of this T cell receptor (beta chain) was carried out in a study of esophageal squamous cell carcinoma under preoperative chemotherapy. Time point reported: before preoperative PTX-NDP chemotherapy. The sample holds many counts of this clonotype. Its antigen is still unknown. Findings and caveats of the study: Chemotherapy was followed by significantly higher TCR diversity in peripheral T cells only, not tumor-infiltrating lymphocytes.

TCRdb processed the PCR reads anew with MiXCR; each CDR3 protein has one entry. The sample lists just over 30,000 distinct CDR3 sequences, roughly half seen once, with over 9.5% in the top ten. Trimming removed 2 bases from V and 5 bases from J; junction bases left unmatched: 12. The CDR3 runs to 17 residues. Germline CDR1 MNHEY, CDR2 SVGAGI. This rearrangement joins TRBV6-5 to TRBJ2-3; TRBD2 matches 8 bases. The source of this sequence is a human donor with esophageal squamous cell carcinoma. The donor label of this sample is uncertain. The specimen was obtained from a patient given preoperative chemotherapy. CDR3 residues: CASSYGLQREYGDTQYF. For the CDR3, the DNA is TGTGCCAGCAGTTACGGGCTTCAGCGGGAGTATGGAGATACGCAGTATTTT.